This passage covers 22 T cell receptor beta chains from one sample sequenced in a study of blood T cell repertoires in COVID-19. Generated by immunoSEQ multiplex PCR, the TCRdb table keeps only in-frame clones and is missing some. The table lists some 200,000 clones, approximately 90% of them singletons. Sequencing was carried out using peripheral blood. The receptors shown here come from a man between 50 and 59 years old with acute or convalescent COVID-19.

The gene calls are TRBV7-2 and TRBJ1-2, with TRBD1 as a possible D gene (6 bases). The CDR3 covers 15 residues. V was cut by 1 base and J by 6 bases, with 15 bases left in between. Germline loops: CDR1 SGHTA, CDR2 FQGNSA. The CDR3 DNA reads TGTGCCAGCAGCTTAGTAGCAGGGGCGCAAAATGGCTACACCTTC. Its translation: CASSLVAGAQNGYTF.

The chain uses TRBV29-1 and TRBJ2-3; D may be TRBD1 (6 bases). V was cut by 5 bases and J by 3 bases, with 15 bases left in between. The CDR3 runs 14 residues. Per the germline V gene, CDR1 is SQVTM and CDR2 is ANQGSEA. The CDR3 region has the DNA TGCAGCGTTCGACAGGCGCCGGGTACAGATACGCAGTATTTT. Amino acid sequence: CSVRQAPGTDTQYF.

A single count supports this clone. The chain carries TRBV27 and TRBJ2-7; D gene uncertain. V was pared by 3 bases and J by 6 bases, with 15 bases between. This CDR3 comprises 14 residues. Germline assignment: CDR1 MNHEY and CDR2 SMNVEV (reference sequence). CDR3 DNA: TGTGCCAGCAGTTTCGCCCCCATAGCCGGCGAGCAGTACTTC. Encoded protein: CASSFAPIAGEQYF.

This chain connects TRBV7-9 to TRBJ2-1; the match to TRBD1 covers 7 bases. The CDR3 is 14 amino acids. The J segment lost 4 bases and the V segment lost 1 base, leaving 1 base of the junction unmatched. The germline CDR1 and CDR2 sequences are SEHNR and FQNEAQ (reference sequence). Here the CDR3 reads CASSLEGQYNEQFF. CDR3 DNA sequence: TGTGCCAGCAGCTTAGAGGGACAGTACAATGAGCAGTTCTTC.

In DNA form, the CDR3 reads TGTGCCAGCAGTTCGAGGAGGAGGGATGGCTACACCTTC. Its protein product is CASSSRRRDGYTF. The rearrangement joins TRBV12-3 or TRBV12-4 to TRBJ1-2; D is uncertain. The CDR3 is 13 amino acids. With 4 bases removed from V and 6 bases from J, the gap between germline ends came to 12 bases.

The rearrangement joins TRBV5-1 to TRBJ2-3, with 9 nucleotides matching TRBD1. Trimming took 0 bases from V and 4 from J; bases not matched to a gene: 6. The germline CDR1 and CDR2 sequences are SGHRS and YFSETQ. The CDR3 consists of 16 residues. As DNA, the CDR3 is TGCGCCAGCAGCTTGGGGACAGGGGAGGGCGCAGATACGCAGTATTTT. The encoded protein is CASSLGTGEGADTQYF.

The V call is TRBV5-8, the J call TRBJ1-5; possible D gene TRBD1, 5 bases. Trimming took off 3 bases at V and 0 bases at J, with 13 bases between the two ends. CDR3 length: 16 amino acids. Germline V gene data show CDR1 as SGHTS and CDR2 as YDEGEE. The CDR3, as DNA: TGTGCCAGCAGCTCCCTGGCAGGGTATAGCAATCAGCCCCAGCATTTT. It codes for CASSSLAGYSNQPQHF. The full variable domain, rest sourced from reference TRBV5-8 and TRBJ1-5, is EAGVTQSPTHLIKTRGQQATLRCSPISGHTSVYWYQQALGLGLQFLLWYDEGEERNRGNFPPRFSGRQFPNYSSELNVNALELEDSALYLCASSSLAGYSNQPQHFGDGTRLSIL.

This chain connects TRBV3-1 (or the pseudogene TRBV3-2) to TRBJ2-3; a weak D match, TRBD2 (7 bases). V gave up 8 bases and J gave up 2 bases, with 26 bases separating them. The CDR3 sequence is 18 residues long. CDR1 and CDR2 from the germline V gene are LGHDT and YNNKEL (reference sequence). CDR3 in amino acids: CASGHFGNGGGPTDTQYF. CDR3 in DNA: TGTGCCAGCGGGCATTTTGGAAACGGCGGGGGCCCCACAGATACGCAGTATTTT.

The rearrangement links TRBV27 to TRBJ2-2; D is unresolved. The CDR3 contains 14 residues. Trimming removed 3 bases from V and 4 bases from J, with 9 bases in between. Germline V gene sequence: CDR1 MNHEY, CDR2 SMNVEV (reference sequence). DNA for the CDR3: TGTGCCAGCAGTTTGCACGGTAGCACCGGGGAGCTGTTTTTT. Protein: CASSLHGSTGELFF.

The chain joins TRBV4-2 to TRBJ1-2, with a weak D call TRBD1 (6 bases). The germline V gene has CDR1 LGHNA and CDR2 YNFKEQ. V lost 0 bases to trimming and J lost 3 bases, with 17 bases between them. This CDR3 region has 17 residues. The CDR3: CASSQDGTLARDYGYTF. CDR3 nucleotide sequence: TGTGCCAGCAGCCAAGATGGGACACTCGCCCGGGACTATGGCTACACCTTC.

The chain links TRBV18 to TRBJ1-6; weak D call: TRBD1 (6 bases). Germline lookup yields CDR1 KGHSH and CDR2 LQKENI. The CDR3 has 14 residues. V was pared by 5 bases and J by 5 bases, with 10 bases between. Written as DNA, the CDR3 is TGTGCCAGCTCAAGGGACACCGATAATTCACCCCTCCACTTT. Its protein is CASSRDTDNSPLHF.

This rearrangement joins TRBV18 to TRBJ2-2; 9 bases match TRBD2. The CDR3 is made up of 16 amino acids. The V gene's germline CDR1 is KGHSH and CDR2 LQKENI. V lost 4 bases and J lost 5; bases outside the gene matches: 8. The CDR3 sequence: CASSQAGLAGTGELFF. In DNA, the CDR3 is TGTGCCAGCTCACAAGCGGGACTAGCAGGGACCGGGGAGCTGTTTTTT. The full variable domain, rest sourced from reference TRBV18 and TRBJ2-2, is NAGVMQNPRHLVRRRGQEARLRCSPMKGHSHVYWYRQLPEEGLKFMVYLQKENIIDESGMPKERFSAEFPKEGPSILRIQQVVRGDSAAYFCASSQAGLAGTGELFFGEGSRLTVL.

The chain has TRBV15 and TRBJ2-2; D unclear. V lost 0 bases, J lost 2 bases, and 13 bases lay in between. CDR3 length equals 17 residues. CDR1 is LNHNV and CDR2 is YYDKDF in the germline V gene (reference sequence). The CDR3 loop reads CATSREYVTPNTGELFF. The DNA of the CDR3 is TGTGCCACCAGCAGAGAATATGTCACACCAAACACCGGGGAGCTGTTTTTT.

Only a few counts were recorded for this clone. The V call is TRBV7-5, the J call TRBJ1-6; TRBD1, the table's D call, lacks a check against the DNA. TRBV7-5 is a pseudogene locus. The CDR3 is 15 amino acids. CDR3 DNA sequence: TGTGTCAGAAGCTTACAGGCAGAGAGTAATTCACCCCTCCACTTT. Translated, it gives CVRSLQAESNSPLHF.

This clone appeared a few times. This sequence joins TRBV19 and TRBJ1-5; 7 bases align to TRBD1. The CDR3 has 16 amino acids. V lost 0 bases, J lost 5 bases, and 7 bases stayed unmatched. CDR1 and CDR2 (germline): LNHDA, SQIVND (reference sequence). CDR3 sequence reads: CASSIDGRGFYQPQHF. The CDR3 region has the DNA TGTGCCAGTAGTATAGACGGCAGGGGGTTTTATCAGCCCCAGCATTTT.

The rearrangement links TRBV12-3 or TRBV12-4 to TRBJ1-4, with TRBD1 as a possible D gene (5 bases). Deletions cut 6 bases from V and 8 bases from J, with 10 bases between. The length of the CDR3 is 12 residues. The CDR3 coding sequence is TGTGCCAGCAGCCGTCCAGGGGAAAAACTGTTTTTT. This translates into CASSRPGEKLFF.

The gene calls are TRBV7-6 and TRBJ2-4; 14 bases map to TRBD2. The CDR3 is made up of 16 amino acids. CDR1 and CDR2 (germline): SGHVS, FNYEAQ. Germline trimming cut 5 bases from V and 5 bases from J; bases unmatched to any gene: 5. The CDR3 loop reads CASSTGTSGGQNIQYF. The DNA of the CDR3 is TGTGCCAGCAGCACCGGGACTAGCGGGGGCCAAAACATTCAGTACTTC.

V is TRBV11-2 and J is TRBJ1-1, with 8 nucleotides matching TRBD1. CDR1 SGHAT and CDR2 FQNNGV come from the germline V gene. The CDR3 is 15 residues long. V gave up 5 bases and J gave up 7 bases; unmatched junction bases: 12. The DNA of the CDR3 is TGTGCCAGCAGCACTCAGGGGGCAGCCCGGGTTGAAGCTTTCTTT. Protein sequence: CASSTQGAARVEAFF.

In DNA form, the CDR3 reads TGTGCCAGCAGCCGGCTAGGTGGGACAGGGAACACCGGGGAGCTGTTTTTT. It encodes CASSRLGGTGNTGELFF. This chain uses TRBV3-1 (or the pseudogene TRBV3-2) with TRBJ2-2; 8 bases fit TRBD1. CDR3 length: 17 amino acids. V lost 4 bases, J lost 1 base, and 8 bases stayed unmatched. Germline CDR1 reads LGHDT; CDR2 reads YNNKEL (reference sequence).

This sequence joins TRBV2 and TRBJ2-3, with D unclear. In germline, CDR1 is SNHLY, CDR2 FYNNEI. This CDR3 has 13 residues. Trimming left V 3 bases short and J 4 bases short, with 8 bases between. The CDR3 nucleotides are TGTGCCAGCAGTGACGTTGAGTCAGATACGCAGTATTTT. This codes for CASSDVESDTQYF.

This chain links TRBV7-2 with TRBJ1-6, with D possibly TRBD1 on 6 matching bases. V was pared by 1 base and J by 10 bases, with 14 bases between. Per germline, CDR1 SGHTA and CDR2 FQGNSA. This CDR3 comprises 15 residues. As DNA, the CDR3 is TGTGCCAGCAGCTTAGAAAGGGGGATCCCCTCACCCCTCCACTTT. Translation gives CASSLERGIPSPLHF.

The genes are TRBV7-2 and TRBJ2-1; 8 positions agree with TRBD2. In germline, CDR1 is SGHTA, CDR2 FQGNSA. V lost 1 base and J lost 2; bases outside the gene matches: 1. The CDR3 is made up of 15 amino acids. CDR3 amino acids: CASSLGGGPYNEQFF. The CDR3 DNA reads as TGTGCCAGCAGCTTAGGCGGGGGGCCCTACAATGAGCAGTTCTTC.